This entry describes one T cell receptor beta chain. This entry is derived from a study of blood T cell repertoires in COVID-19. The overall study: Donors in the United States, Italy and Spain gave samples during acute or convalescent COVID-19. PBMCs, B-cell-depleted T cells, or T cells were the source of the cDNA or gDNA that made up the material.

Original processing methods: Amplified reference gene primers provided the basis for estimating nucleated cell counts. Clones were read by immunoSEQ multiplex PCR, and TCRdb kept only the in-frame ones, dropping some. V and J calls and clone size are copied from that table; D and trimming were computed from the DNA. Of roughly 180,000 clones listed, roughly 92% are singletons. The germline CDR1 and CDR2 sequences are LGHNT and FRNRAP. The CDR3 length is 15 residues. Trimming removed 2 bases from V and 9 bases from J, with 17 bases in between. Seattle's enrolled individuals joined amid active infection and were then monitored longitudinally.

The V and J genes are TRBV12-5 and TRBJ1-3, with TRBD1 as a possible D gene (5 bases). Sequenced sample: peripheral blood. The clonotype originates from a man in his thirties or forties with COVID-19, enrolled during active disease. The CDR3 here is CASGLTSGGVITIYF. CDR3 nucleotides: TGTGCTAGTGGTTTGACATCTGGAGGGGTTATCACCATATATTTT.